The rows below give T cell receptor beta chains drawn from one sample of a study of blood T cell repertoires in COVID-19. Assay used: immunoSEQ multiplex PCR; TCRdb lists only in-frame clones, some missing. This sample carries 250,000 to 350,000 clones, almost 90% of them seen once, and the ten largest clones take roughly 2.9%. Sequenced: peripheral blood. The receptors shown here come from a woman aged 25 to 39 with COVID-19, enrolled during active disease. Each CDR3 is given with its conserved first and last residue. The order of the fields is CDR3 protein, CDR3 DNA, V gene, clone size, J gene, D gene. D genes are given only for firm matches. Some rows have no size entry. The others give once, few or many, or a class for an expanded clone.

CDR3: CASSLRQGSSIYF
DNA: TGTGCCAGCAGTTTACGACAGGGATCGTCCATATATTTT
V: TRBV12-3/TRBV12-4
size: -
J: TRBJ1-3
D: TRBD1

CDR3: CASSVGGPGSNQPQHF
DNA: TGCGCCAGCAGTGTGGGGGGGCCGGGAAGCAATCAGCCCCAGCATTTT
V: TRBV10-1
size: -
J: TRBJ1-5
D: -

CDR3: CASGEGQPEKINYGYTF
DNA: TGCGCCAGCGGTGAGGGACAGCCCGAAAAGATCAACTATGGCTACACCTTC
V: TRBV5-1
size: -
J: TRBJ1-2
D: TRBD1

CDR3: CASSERDSRGLNTGELFF
DNA: TGCGCCAGCAGTGAGAGGGACTCGCGAGGATTAAACACCGGGGAGCTGTTTTTT
V: TRBV10-2
size: -
J: TRBJ2-2
D: -

CDR3: CASSLTASEAYEQYF
DNA: TGCGCCAGCAGCTTGACGGCTAGCGAGGCCTACGAGCAGTACTTC
V: TRBV5-1
size: -
J: TRBJ2-7
D: -

CDR3: CASSTYNEQFF
DNA: TGTGCCAGCAGCACCTACAATGAGCAGTTCTTC
V: TRBV12-3/TRBV12-4
size: -
J: TRBJ2-1
D: -

CDR3: CASSVDHRAQYF
DNA: TGTGCCAGCAGTGTCGACCACAGGGCCCAGTACTTC
V: TRBV25-1
size: -
J: TRBJ2-5
D: -

CDR3: CASSSPDRAGNSPLHF
DNA: TGTGCCAGCAGCTCTCCGGACAGGGCAGGTAATTCACCCCTCCACTTT
V: TRBV11-3
size: few
J: TRBJ1-6
D: TRBD1

CDR3: CSVEESVNTEAFF
DNA: TGCAGCGTTGAGGAAAGCGTGAACACTGAAGCTTTCTTT
V: TRBV29-1
size: -
J: TRBJ1-1
D: -

CDR3: CAWSPGTGNSKAFF
DNA: TGTGCCTGGAGTCCCGGGACAGGGAATTCAAAAGCTTTCTTT
V: TRBV30
size: -
J: TRBJ1-1
D: TRBD1

CDR3: CASSRTTSGLDF
DNA: TGTGCCAGCAGCCGCACAACTAGCGGGTTAGACTTC
V: TRBV3-1/TRBV3-2
size: -
J: TRBJ2-5
D: TRBD2

CDR3: CASSQGRVGYGYTF
DNA: TGCGCCAGCAGCCAGGGCAGGGTGGGCTATGGCTACACCTTC
V: TRBV4-1
size: -
J: TRBJ1-2
D: -

CDR3: CASSETGVGTEAFF
DNA: TGTGCCAGCAGTGAAACAGGGGTAGGCACTGAAGCTTTCTTT
V: TRBV6-1
size: once
J: TRBJ1-1
D: TRBD1